Described below is a single T cell receptor (beta chain) sequence and its context. Its antigen remains unidentified. The sample holds no much larger clone one base away, and base qualities are not on file. The CDR3 sequence holds 15 residues, the cysteine and phenylalanine included. Only the CDR3 portion is preserved as DNA: 45 bases, with reading frame beginning at the first base. The germline V gene (reference sequence) yields DFQATT for CDR1 and SNEGSKA for CDR2. V sheds 1 base and J sheds 8 bases, leaving 17 bases between their ends. Instrument used: Illumina NovaSeq 6000. Synthesis of TCR cDNA relied on 5'RACE template switching, a step that introduced a universal primer site along with unique molecular identifiers. cDNA synthesis was primed from both the TCR alpha and TCR beta constant segments. Libraries were amplified in two PCR steps, with sample barcodes and sequencing adapters added in the second step. Sequencing of libraries was performed on Illumina HiSeq 2500 (2x100 bp) or NovaSeq (2x150 bp). In the original analysis: MIGEC handled demultiplexing of reads and collapsing into UMI consensus sequences, while MiXCR performed V(D)J alignment. Vaccine-responding clonotypes were defined with edgeR using replicate PBMC samples, requiring FDR below 0.01 and a log2 fold change above 5 up to day 15. CD4 or CD8 identity was assigned to each bulk clonotype according to whether the clonotype was present at higher abundance in the sequenced CD4 repertoire or the sequenced CD8 repertoire. TCRdb reprocessing: public reads trimmed at Q25 with fastp, clones called with MiXCR, in-frame beta chains kept. Merged by CDR3 protein, the rows form single entries marked with the most common genes and DNA. TCRdb's processing, not the study's, gives the V and J calls here. The table for this sample lists hundreds of thousands of distinct CDR3 sequences; about 19% of them were counted only once. The biggest ten clones account for about 18% of the sample.

The treatment or condition label of this sample denotes: live attenuated yellow fever vaccine strain. Two biological replicates of bulk PBMCs were collected at each blood-draw timepoint. PBMCs were isolated from peripheral blood using a standard Ficoll-Paque protocol. TriZol was used to extract RNA from bulk PBMCs, from CD4 and CD8 fractions, and from dextramer-positive and dextramer-negative fractions. The data belong to a study of T cells after yellow fever vaccination (dated by TCRdb to between 2018 and 2020). Background on the whole study: The SMART-Seq v4 Ultra Low Input RNA kit was used to prepare libraries from fractions with low cell numbers. To track T-cell clones before and after primary and booster YFV17D yellow fever vaccination, bulk TCR alpha and beta repertoires were sequenced longitudinally. Two healthy male donors made up the cohort, one aged 18 to 30 years and the other aged 30 to 40 years. Blood was collected at multiple timepoints before and after primary and secondary immunization, and bulk PBMC replicates and cell subsets were isolated.

Study-level results and caveats: After the booster, most clones that had expanded after primary vaccination were detected again (around 96% of CD4 and more than 85% of CD8), suggesting broad maintenance of memory. A small fraction of clonotypes appeared in both the CD4 and CD8 compartments, likely as a result of convergent recombination. The study included only two donors, which limits how far the findings can be generalized. Because abundant contaminating clonotypes from the bulk population could be contained in FACS-sorted repertoires, computational filtering was required. Compared with the primary T-cell response, the secondary T-cell response was faster but weaker, reaching its peak on day 5 rather than on day 15.

This sequence originates from a man aged 18 to 29 who received the YFV17D yellow fever vaccine. Here the chain combines TRBV20-1 and TRBJ1-4; tentative D gene TRBD1, with 6 bases matching. The input for sequencing was PBMCs, taken before the yellow fever booster vaccination. For the CDR3, the sequence is CSARVIEGVGEKLFF. Read as DNA, the sequence is TGCAGTGCTAGAGTCATTGAGGGGGTCGGGGAAAAACTGTTTTTT.